This TCR beta chain was documented in a study of T-cell memory formation after mild COVID-19. Study as a whole: TCR clusters largely stayed donor specific.

CDR1 and CDR2 from the germline V gene are MNHEY and SVGEGT. Trimming cost V 2 bases and J 3 bases; bases outside gene matches: 2. CDR3 length: 14 amino acids. TCRdb passed the 5' RACE reads through MiXCR, listing each CDR3 protein once. The table lists fewer than 350,000 distinct CDR3 sequences, 15% to 20% of them singletons. V and J are TRBV6-2 or TRBV6-3 and TRBJ2-5; 8 positions match TRBD1. The source material was PBMCs or a T cell subset sorted from them (not recorded which). The source of this sequence is a man between 18 and 29 years old who had mild COVID-19 (a few samples of this study predate the infection). Cell type and time point are not known. The CDR3 sequence is CASSYTGGKETQYF. Here the CDR3 DNA reads TGTGCCAGCAGTTACACAGGGGGTAAAGAGACCCAGTACTTC.